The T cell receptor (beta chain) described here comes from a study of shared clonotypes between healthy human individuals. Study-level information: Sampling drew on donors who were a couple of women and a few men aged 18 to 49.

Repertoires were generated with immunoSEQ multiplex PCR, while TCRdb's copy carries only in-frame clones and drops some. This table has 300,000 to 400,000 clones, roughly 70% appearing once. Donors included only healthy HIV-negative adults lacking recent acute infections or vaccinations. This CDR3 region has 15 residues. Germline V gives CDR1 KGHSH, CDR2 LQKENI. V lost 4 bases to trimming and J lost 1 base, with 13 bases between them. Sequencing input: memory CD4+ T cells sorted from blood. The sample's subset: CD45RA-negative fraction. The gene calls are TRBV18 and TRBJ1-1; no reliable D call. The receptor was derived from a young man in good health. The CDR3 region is CASSRPGSGNTEAFF. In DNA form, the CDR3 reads TGTGCCAGCTCACGGCCGGGGAGCGGGAACACTGAAGCTTTCTTT.